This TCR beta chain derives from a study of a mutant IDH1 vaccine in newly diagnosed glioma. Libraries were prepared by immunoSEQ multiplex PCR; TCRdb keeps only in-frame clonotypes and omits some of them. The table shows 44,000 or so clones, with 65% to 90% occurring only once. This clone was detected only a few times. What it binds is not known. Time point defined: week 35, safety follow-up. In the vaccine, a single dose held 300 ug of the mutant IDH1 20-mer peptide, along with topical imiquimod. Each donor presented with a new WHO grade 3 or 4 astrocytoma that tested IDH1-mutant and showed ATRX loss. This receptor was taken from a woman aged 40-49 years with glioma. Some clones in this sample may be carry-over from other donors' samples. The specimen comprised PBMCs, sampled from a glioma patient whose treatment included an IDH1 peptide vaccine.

CDR3: CASSGGVSGNTIYF. The CDR3 DNA is TGTGCCAGCAGTGGAGGAGTCTCTGGAAACACCATATATTTT. The J gene is TRBJ1-3, the V gene TRBV25-1; D unclear. The CDR3 consists of 14 residues. The V gene lost 4 bases and the J gene lost 0 bases, with 7 bases spanning the gap. CDR1 and CDR2 (germline): MGHDK, SYGVNS.